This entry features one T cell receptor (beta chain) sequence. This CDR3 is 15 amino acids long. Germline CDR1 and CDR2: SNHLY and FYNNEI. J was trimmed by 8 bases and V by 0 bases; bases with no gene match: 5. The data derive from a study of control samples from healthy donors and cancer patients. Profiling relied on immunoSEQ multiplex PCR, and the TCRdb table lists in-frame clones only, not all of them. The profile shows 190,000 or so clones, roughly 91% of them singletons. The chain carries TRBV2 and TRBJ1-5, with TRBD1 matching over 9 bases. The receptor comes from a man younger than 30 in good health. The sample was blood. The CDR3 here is CASSEAGTGSKPQHF. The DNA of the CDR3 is TGTGCCAGCAGTGAAGCGGGGACAGGGAGTAAGCCCCAGCATTTT.